This TCR beta chain was retrieved from a study of CD8+CD57+ T cells in acquired aplastic anemia. Study details: Roughly 3.1 ug was the average amount of DNA from sorted CD4+ and CD8+ cells.

To note about this clonotype: Its cognate antigen is unknown.

V was pared by 5 bases and J by 2 bases, with 13 bases between. This CDR3 has 16 amino acids. Patients picked for sequencing had shown CD8+CD57+ cell expansion detected by flow cytometry. Every patient presented with severe acquired aplastic anemia. Untreated patients provided the blood samples, with no therapy given before sampling. Study-level points and caveats: Patients and controls shared just under 30 CD8+ CDR3 sequences.

TCR beta VDJ and CDR3 profiles were obtained from a genomic DNA template. TCRdb re-called the reads through MiXCR, storing one row per CDR3 protein. This table holds approximately 180,000 distinct CDR3 sequences, under 50% found once. This receptor was obtained from a human donor with aplastic anemia. Sequenced material: sorted CD4+, CD8+, or CD8+CD57+ T cells (not recorded which) from PBMCs. The rearrangement links TRBV12-3 or TRBV12-4 to TRBJ2-6; perhaps TRBD2 as D (6 bases). In DNA, the CDR3 is TGTGCCAGCAGTAAACTGGGGGGAACTGGGGCCAACGTCCTGACTTTC. Translated, it gives CASSKLGGTGANVLTF.